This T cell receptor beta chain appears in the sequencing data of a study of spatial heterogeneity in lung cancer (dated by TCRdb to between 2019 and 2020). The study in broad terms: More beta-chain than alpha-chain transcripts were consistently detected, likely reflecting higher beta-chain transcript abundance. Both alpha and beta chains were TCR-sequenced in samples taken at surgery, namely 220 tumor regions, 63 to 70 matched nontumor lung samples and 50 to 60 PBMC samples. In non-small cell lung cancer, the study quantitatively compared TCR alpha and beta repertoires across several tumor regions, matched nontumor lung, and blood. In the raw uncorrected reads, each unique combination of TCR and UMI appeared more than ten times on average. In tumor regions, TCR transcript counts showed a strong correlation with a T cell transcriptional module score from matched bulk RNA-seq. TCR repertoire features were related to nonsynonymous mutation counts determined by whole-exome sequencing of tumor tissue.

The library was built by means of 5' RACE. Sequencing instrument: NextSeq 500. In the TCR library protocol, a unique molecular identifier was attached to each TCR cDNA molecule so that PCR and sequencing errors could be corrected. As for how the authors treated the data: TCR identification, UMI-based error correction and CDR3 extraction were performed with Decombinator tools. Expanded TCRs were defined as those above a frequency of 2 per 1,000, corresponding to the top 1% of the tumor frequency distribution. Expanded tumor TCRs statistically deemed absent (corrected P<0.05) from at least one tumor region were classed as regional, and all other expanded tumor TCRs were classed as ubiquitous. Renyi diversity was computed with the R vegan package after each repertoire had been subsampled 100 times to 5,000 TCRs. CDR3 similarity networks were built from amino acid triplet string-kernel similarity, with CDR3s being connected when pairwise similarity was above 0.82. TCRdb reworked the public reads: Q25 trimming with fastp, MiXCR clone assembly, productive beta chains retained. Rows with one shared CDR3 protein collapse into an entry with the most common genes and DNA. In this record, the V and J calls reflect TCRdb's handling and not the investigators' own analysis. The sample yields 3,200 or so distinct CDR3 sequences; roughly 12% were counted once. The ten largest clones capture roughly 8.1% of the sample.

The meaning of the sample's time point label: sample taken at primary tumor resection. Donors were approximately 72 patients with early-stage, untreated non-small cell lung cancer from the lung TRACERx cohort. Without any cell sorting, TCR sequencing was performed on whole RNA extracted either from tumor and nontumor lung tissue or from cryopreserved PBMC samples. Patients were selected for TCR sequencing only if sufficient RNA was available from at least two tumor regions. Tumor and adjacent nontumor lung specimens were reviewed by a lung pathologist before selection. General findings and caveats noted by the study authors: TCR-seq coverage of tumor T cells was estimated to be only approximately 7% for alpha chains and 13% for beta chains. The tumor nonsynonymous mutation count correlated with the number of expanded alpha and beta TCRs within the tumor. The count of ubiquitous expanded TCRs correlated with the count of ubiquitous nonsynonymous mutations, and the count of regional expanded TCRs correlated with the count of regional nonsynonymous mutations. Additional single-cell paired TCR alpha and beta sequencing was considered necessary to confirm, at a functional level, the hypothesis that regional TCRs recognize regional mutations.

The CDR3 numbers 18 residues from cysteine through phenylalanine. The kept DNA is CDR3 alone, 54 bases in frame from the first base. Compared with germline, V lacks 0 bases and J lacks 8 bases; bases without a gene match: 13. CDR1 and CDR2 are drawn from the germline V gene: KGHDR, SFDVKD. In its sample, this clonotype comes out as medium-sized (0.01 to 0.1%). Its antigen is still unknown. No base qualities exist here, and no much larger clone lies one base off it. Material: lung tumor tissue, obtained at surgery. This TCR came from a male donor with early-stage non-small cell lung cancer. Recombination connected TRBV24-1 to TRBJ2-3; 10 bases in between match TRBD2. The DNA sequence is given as TGTGCCACCAGTGATTTGGCTAGCGGGAGTGCTCGGTCGGGTACGCAGTATTTT. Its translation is CATSDLASGSARSGTQYF.